The clone carrying this T cell receptor (beta chain) appeared a few times. Primed by a sample-barcoded 5' primer and a J-beta primer mix, a second PCR proceeded for about 7 to 12 cycles. TCRdb independently ran MiXCR on the 5' RACE reads; one entry per CDR3 protein. The sample consists of 1.4 million to 1.5 million distinct CDR3 sequences, roughly 45% of them appearing once. V lost 11 bases and J 3 bases, leaving 16 bases between the germline ends. The CDR3 runs to 13 residues. This record comes from a study of blood T cells in healthy people across ages. Study as a whole: Template switching retrieved approximately one barcoded beta molecule for each two T cells.

The chain is built from TRBV12-3 or TRBV12-4 and TRBJ1-2, with D possibly being TRBD1 (6 bases). The sample comprised blood. This clonotype originated in a woman between 18 and 30 years old in good health. The CDR3 here is CAGFSRGDYGYTF. The CDR3 DNA reads TGTGCCGGTTTCAGCAGGGGTGACTATGGCTACACCTTC.